This TCR beta chain was sequenced during a study of T cells after yellow fever vaccination. Study information: Fractions of limited cellularity were prepared by means of SMART-Seq v4 Ultra Low Input. Findings and caveats of the study: A weaker but faster secondary response was observed, peaking on day 5 versus 15. Detected again after the booster were most primary-vaccination clones, at about 96% CD4 and 88% CD8.

CDR3 size: 16 residues. Germline V lookup: CDR1 SGHRS, CDR2 YFSETQ. Trimming shortened V by 4 bases and J by 4 bases, and 19 bases separated the two germline ends. A note on this clonotype: Its specificity is unknown.

For TCR, cDNA came from 5'RACE template switching, which added a universal primer site and UMIs. TCRdb processed the 5' RACE reads anew with MiXCR; each CDR3 protein has one entry. The sample consists of around 340,000 distinct CDR3 sequences, more than 8.5% of them appearing once. The sequencing used PBMCs, collected on the day of the first yellow fever vaccination. The sequence was obtained from a man aged 18 to 35 who received the YFV17D yellow fever vaccine. V usage is TRBV5-1 and J usage is TRBJ2-3; the D gene is possibly TRBD2 (7 bases). The CDR3 reads CASSPLGGGIADTQYF. The CDR3 region has the DNA TGCGCCAGCAGCCCCTTAGGGGGGGGTATTGCAGATACGCAGTATTTT.